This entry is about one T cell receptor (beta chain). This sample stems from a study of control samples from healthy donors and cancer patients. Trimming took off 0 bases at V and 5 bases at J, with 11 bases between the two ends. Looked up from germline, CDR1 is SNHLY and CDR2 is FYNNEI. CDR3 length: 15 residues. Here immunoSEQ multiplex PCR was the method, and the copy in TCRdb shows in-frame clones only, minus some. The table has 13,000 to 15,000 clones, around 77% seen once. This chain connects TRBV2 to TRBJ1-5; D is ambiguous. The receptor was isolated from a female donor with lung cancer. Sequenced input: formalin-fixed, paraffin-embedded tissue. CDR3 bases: TGTGCCAGCAGTGAAGCGGTAGGAACCTATCAGCCCCAGCATTTT. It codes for CASSEAVGTYQPQHF.